This paragraph reports one TCR beta chain. The data were obtained in a study of early T cells in non-severe SARS-CoV-2 infection. The CDR3 has 14 residues. With 0 bases removed from V and 4 bases from J, the gap between germline ends came to 7 bases. CDR1 is SGHRS, CDR2 YFSETQ, per germline. TCRdb itself ran the 5' RACE reads through MiXCR, one entry per CDR3 protein. The sample consists of tens of thousands of distinct CDR3 sequences, about 12% of them appearing once. This sequence joins TRBV5-1 and TRBJ2-2, with a weak D call TRBD2 (6 bases). The source is an adult who was a healthcare worker with PCR-confirmed SARS-CoV-2 infection or an uninfected control (not recorded which). The specimen comprised whole blood, sampled at baseline. CDR3 DNA sequence: TGCGCCAGCAGCTTGGCGGGGGTCACCGGGGAGCTGTTTTTT. Translation gives CASSLAGVTGELFF.